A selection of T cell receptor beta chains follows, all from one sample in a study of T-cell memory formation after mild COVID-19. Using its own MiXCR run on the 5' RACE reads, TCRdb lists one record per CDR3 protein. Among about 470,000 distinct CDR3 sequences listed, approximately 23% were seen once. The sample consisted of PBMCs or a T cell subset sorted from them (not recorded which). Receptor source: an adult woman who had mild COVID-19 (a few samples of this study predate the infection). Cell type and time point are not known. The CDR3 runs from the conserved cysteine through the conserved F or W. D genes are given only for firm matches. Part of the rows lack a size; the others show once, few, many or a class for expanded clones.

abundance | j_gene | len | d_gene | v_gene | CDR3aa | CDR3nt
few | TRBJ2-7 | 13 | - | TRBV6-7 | CASSTRRADEQYF | TGTGCCAGCAGCACTCGGAGGGCCGACGAGCAGTACTTC
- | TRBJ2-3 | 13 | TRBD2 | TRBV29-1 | CSVLAGATDTQYF | TGCAGCGTACTAGCGGGAGCCACAGATACGCAGTATTTT
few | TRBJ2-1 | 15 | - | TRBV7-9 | CASRPAGTSYNEQFF | TGTGCCAGCAGACCCGCCGGGACTTCTTACAATGAGCAGTTCTTC
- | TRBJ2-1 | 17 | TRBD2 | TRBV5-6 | CASSFMAGGPSRYEQFF | TGTGCCAGCAGCTTCATGGCGGGGGGGCCGTCTAGGTATGAGCAGTTCTTC
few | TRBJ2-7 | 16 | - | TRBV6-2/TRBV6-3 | CASSTGDYYRPYEQYF | TGTGCCAGCAGTACCGGAGACTATTATCGACCCTACGAGCAGTACTTC
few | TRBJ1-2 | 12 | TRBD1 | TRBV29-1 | CSDQGALFGYTF | TGCAGCGATCAGGGGGCTCTATTTGGCTACACCTTC
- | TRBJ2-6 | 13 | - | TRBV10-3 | CASRAGGANVLTF | TGTGCCTCGAGGGCAGGGGGGGCCAACGTCCTGACTTTC
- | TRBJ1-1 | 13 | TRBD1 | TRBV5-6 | CASSLGQGIDAFF | TGTGCCAGCAGCTTGGGACAGGGTATTGATGCTTTCTTT
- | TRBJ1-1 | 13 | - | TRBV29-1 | CSILKGSNTEAFF | TGCAGCATCCTCAAGGGGTCAAACACTGAAGCTTTCTTT
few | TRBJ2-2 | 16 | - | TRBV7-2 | CASSELRWGNTGELFF | TGTGCCAGCAGCGAGCTGAGATGGGGGAACACCGGGGAGCTGTTTTTT
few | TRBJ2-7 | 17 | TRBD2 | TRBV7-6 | CASSLFAAGGGLHEQYF | TGTGCCAGCAGCTTATTCGCAGCGGGAGGAGGTCTCCACGAGCAGTACTTC
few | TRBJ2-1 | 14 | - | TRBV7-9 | CASSPPLADNEQFF | TGTGCCAGCAGCCCTCCTCTGGCCGACAATGAGCAGTTCTTC
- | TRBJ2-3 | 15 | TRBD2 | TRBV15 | CATSRLAGATDTQYF | TGTGCCACCAGCAGACTAGCGGGGGCCACAGATACGCAGTATTTT
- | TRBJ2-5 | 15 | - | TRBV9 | CASSVGLRTGETQYF | TGTGCCAGCAGCGTAGGTCTACGGACCGGAGAGACCCAGTACTTC
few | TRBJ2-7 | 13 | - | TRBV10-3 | CAIRGLRGYEQYF | TGTGCCATCAGAGGGCTTAGGGGCTACGAGCAGTACTTC
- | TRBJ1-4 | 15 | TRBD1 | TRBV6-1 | CASSEGQGPNEKLFF | TGTGCCAGCAGTGAAGGACAGGGGCCTAATGAAAAACTGTTTTTT
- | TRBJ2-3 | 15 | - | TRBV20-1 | CSASRGRLWTDTQYF | TGCAGTGCTTCGAGGGGACGCCTCTGGACAGATACGCAGTATTTT
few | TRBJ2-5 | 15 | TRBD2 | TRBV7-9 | CASTRPTSDQETQYF | TGTGCCAGCACGCGCCCAACTAGCGACCAAGAGACCCAGTACTTC
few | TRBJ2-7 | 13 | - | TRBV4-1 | CASSRFLLGEQYF | TGCGCCAGCAGCCGATTCTTACTGGGGGAGCAGTACTTC
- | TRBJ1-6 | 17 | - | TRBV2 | CASSEAAGAALNSPLHF | TGTGCCAGCAGTGAAGCGGCAGGGGCAGCTCTTAATTCACCCCTCCACTTT
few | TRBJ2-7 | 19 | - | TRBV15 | CATSRDLAGRGWDVYEQYF | TGTGCCACCAGCAGAGATCTTGCGGGACGGGGATGGGACGTCTACGAGCAGTACTTC
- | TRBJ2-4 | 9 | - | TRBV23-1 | CAIARPPYF | TGCGCCATCGCGCGTCCTCCGTACTTC
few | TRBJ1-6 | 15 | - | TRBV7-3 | CASSAGTGVNSPLHF | TGTGCCAGCAGCGCGGGTACAGGTGTGAACTCACCCCTCCACTTT
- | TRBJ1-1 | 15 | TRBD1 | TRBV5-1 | CASSSTGVSGTEAFF | TGCGCCAGCAGCTCGACAGGGGTCTCGGGGACTGAAGCTTTCTTT
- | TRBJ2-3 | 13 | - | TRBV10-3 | CAIAPGATDTQYF | TGTGCCATCGCCCCAGGGGCTACAGATACGCAGTATTTT
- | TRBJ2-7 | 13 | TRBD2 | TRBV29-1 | CSVVGGAGYEQYF | TGCAGCGTTGTGGGAGGGGCCGGTTACGAGCAGTACTTC
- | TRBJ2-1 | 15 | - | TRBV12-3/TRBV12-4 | CASSLGSGSWNEQFF | TGTGCCAGCAGTTTAGGGTCAGGGTCTTGGAATGAGCAGTTCTTC
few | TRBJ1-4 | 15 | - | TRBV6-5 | CASSRAGGNGEKLFF | TGTGCCAGCAGTAGGGCAGGAGGGAATGGTGAAAAACTGTTTTTT
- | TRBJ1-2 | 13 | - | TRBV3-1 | CASSPRSARGYTF | TGTGCCAGCAGCCCGAGAAGCGCGCGTGGCTACACCTTC
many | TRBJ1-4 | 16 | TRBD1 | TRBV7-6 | CASSLGVQGAREKLFF | TGTGCCAGCAGCTTAGGGGTACAGGGGGCGCGTGAAAAACTGTTTTTT
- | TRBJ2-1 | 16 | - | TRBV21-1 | CASSKVTVGSLGEQFF | TGTGCCAGCAGCAAAGTCACCGTGGGTAGTCTTGGTGAGCAGTTCTTC
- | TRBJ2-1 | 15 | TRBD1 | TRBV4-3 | CASSQGDSPGDEQFF | TGCGCCAGCAGCCAAGGGGACAGCCCGGGCGATGAGCAGTTCTTC
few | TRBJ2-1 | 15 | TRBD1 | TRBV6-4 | CASSEGTGGNNEQFF | TGTGCCAGCAGTGAAGGGACAGGGGGCAACAATGAGCAGTTCTTC
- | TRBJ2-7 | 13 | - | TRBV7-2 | CASNASPYYEQYF | TGTGCCAGCAACGCCTCCCCGTACTACGAGCAGTACTTC
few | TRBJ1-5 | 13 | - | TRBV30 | CAWSSEIDQPQHF | TGTGCCTGGAGTTCGGAGATCGATCAGCCCCAGCATTTT
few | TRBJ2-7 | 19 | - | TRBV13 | CASSSLTNLMDRGSYEQYF | TGTGCCAGCAGCTCACTAACCAACCTCATGGACAGAGGCTCCTACGAGCAGTACTTC
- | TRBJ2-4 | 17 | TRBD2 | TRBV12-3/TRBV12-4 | CASSLGYAGASKNIQYF | TGTGCCAGCAGTTTAGGGTATGCGGGAGCATCCAAAAACATTCAGTACTTC
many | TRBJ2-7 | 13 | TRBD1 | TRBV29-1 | CSVEDRGTYEQYF | TGCAGCGTTGAGGACAGGGGGACCTACGAGCAGTACTTC
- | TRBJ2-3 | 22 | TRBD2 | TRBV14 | CASSQGRGLLSTSGTSTDTQYF | TGTGCCAGCAGCCAAGGAAGGGGGCTCCTCTCAACTAGCGGGACTAGCACAGATACGCAGTATTTT
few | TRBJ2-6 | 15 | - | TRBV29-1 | CSVAAPTIGANVLTF | TGCAGCGTTGCAGCTCCAACCATTGGGGCCAACGTCCTGACTTTC
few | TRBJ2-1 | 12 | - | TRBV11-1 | CASRVSGRGVFF | TGTGCCAGCAGGGTGTCGGGCAGGGGGGTGTTCTTC
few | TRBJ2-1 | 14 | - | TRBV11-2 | CASSLFSWDNEQFF | TGTGCCAGCAGCTTATTTTCCTGGGACAATGAGCAGTTCTTC
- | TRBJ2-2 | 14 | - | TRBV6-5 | CASSYTQGAGELFF | TGTGCCAGCAGTTACACGCAGGGAGCCGGGGAGCTGTTTTTT
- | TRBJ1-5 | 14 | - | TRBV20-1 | CSAREGWVDQPQHF | TGCAGTGCGCGAGAGGGCTGGGTTGATCAGCCCCAGCATTTT
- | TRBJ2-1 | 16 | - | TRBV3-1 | CASSQDGRGTNNEQFF | TGTGCCAGCAGCCAAGATGGGAGGGGGACGAACAATGAGCAGTTCTTC
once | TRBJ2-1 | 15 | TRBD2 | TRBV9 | CASSVVAGGYHEQFF | TGTGCCAGCAGCGTAGTAGCGGGAGGATACCATGAGCAGTTCTTC
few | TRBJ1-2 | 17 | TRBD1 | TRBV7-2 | CASSLPTGGRMENGYTF | TGTGCCAGCAGCTTACCAACAGGGGGACGCATGGAGAACGGCTACACCTTC
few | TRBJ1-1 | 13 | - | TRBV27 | CASSLGMGTEAFF | -
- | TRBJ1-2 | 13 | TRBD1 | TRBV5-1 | CASSSDRGDGYTF | TGCGCCAGCAGCTCGGACAGGGGTGATGGCTACACCTTC
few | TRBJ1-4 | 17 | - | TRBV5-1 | CASSPTTNRLTNEKLFF | TGCGCCAGCAGCCCGACGACAAACCGCTTAACTAATGAAAAACTGTTTTTT
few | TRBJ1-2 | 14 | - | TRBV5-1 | CASSLTDLGNGYTF | TGCGCCAGCAGCTTGACCGACCTTGGGAATGGCTACACCTTC
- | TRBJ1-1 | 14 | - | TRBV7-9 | CASSWSGPNTEAFF | TGTGCCAGCAGCTGGTCCGGGCCGAACACTGAAGCTTTCTTT
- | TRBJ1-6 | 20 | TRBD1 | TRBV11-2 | CASSFPQDRAQSSYNSPLHF | TGTGCCAGCAGCTTCCCACAGGACAGGGCTCAGAGCTCCTATAATTCACCCCTCCACTTT
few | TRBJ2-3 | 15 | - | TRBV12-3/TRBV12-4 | CASSFLERSTDTQYF | TGTGCCAGCAGTTTTCTGGAGAGAAGCACAGATACGCAGTATTTT